The 30 T cell receptor beta chains given below trace back to one sample, sequenced in a study of identical twins. From the 5' RACE reads, TCRdb called clonotypes with MiXCR, one entry per CDR3 protein. The sample includes about 480,000 distinct CDR3 sequences, around 14% of them seen just once. These data were also reused for a study on yellow fever vaccine responses in identical twins.

Sequencing was performed on CD4+ T cells sorted from blood. These receptors were obtained from a woman between 18 and 29 years old in good health.

CDR3 sequence reads: CASSPRLAVWDEQFF. As DNA, the CDR3 is TGTGCCAGCAGCCCAAGACTAGCGGTATGGGATGAGCAGTTCTTC. The chain links TRBV11-2 to TRBJ2-1; 9 nucleotides match TRBD2. The germline CDR1 and CDR2 sequences are SGHAT and FQNNGV. Trimming at V came to 5 bases and at J to 8 bases, leaving 10 bases not matched to a gene. The CDR3 length is 15 residues.

This clonotype was observed a handful of times. This chain connects TRBV6-2 or TRBV6-3 to TRBJ2-2, with D possibly matching TRBD2 (7 bases). The germline V gene has CDR1 MNHEY and CDR2 SVGEGT. V was clipped by 7 bases and J by 2 bases, with 23 bases between them. CDR3 size: 18 residues. The CDR3 region has the DNA TGTGCCAGCACTTCACAAGACCTAGGGGGGGGCAACACCGGGGAGCTGTTTTTT. Its translation: CASTSQDLGGGNTGELFF.

The chain is built from TRBV7-9 and TRBJ2-5; the D is unclear. Trimming shortened V by 3 bases and J by 1 base, and 18 bases separated the two germline ends. The CDR3 is made up of 17 amino acids. In germline, CDR1 is SEHNR, CDR2 FQNEAQ (reference sequence). In DNA form, the CDR3 reads TGTGCCAGCAGCTTGGGCCTTAACAAAAGAGGCCAAGAGACCCAGTACTTC. It translates to CASSLGLNKRGQETQYF.

This clonotype was observed a few times. V and J are TRBV9 and TRBJ2-5; 11 nucleotides match TRBD2. CDR1 is SGDLS and CDR2 is YYNGEE in the germline V gene. Germline trimming cut 3 bases from V and 0 bases from J; bases unmatched to any gene: 4. This CDR3 spans 16 amino acids. CDR3 sequence reads: CASSAPTSGDQETQYF. The CDR3 nucleotides are TGTGCCAGCAGCGCACCGACTAGCGGGGACCAAGAGACCCAGTACTTC.

The chain is built from TRBV20-1 and TRBJ1-4, with D unresolved. V gave up 1 base and J gave up 8 bases, with 8 bases separating them. Germline values: CDR1 DFQATT, CDR2 SNEGSKA (reference sequence). The CDR3 runs to 12 residues. The CDR3 protein is CSARASEEKLFF. The DNA of the CDR3 is TGCAGTGCTAGAGCATCTGAAGAAAAACTGTTTTTT.

This clonotype came up a few times. This rearrangement joins TRBV6-5 to TRBJ2-3; 9 bases match TRBD2. Trimming took 3 bases from V and 4 from J; bases not matched to a gene: 8. CDR1 and CDR2 (germline): MNHEY, SVGAGI. This CDR3 contains 16 residues. The CDR3: CASSYRGGGAADTQYF. The DNA of the CDR3 is TGTGCCAGCAGTTATCGAGGCGGGGGGGCGGCAGATACGCAGTATTTT.

There are a few counts of this clonotype. CDR3 nucleotides: TGCGCCAGCAGCCAGCCGACAGGGGGGAACACTGAAGCTTTCTTT. Its protein product is CASSQPTGGNTEAFF. The V call is TRBV4-1, the J call TRBJ1-1; TRBD1 agrees at 9 bases. The germline V gene encodes CDR1 MGHRA and CDR2 YSYEKL. The CDR3 sequence is 15 residues long. J was trimmed by 1 base and V by 3 bases; bases with no gene match: 3.

This clonotype has only a few counts. The V and J genes are TRBV7-9 and TRBJ2-1; D might be TRBD1 (6 bases). Trimming left V 5 bases short and J 5 bases short, with 13 bases between. Germline assignment: CDR1 SEHNR and CDR2 FQNEAQ (reference sequence). This CDR3 has 14 amino acids. CDR3 DNA sequence: TGTGCCAGCAGCCTTAGACAGGAAAACAATGAGCAGTTCTTC. It translates to CASSLRQENNEQFF.

This clonotype was detected only a few times. V gene TRBV18 combines with J gene TRBJ2-7, with TRBD2 matching over 8 bases. The CDR3 is 14 residues long. The J segment lost 3 bases and the V segment lost 5 bases, leaving 6 bases of the junction unmatched. CDR1 and CDR2 (germline): KGHSH, LQKENI. CDR3 nucleotides: TGTGCCAGCTCAGGGGAGCGGGGGAGCTACGAGCAGTACTTC. Encoded protein: CASSGERGSYEQYF.

This chain uses TRBV5-1 with TRBJ2-7; 7 bases are a match to TRBD1. V trimming: 5 bases; J trimming: 2 bases; junction bases outside the gene matches: 10. This CDR3 spans 15 amino acids. Germline V gene lookup returns CDR1 SGHRS and CDR2 YFSETQ. CDR3 nucleotides: TGCGCCAGCAGGTGGTTACGTGACAGGGCCTACGAGCAGTACTTC. Translation gives CASRWLRDRAYEQYF.

The rearrangement joins TRBV11-2 to TRBJ2-1; 9 bases align to TRBD2. Unmatched junction bases numbered 4, after V lost 3 bases and J lost 4 bases. Germline V gene lookup returns CDR1 SGHAT and CDR2 FQNNGV. The CDR3 covers 15 residues. The CDR3 DNA reads TGTGCCAGCAGCTTGATTAGCGGGGGTTACAATGAGCAGTTCTTC. This gives the protein CASSLISGGYNEQFF.

The rearrangement links TRBV4-1 to TRBJ2-1, with 9 bases that match TRBD2. V gave up 1 base and J gave up 4 bases; unmatched junction bases: 2. The length of the CDR3 is 15 residues. The germline gives CDR1 MGHRA, CDR2 YSYEKL. CDR3 bases: TGCGCCAGCAGCCAAGCGCGGGAGGGGTACAATGAGCAGTTCTTC. Protein product: CASSQAREGYNEQFF.

The chain is built from TRBV29-1 and TRBJ2-3, with TRBD2 matching 9 bases. Germline V gene data show CDR1 as SQVTM and CDR2 as ANQGSEA. V shed 4 bases and J 8 bases; nucleotides not matched to a gene: 4. The CDR3 runs to 12 residues. This CDR3 reads CSVGISGGTQYF. In DNA form, the CDR3 reads TGCAGCGTTGGAATTAGCGGGGGTACGCAGTATTTT.

A word on this clonotype: The junction does not match germline at one end; this may be a read error. The rearrangement uses TRBV7-7 and TRBJ2-2; D possibly corresponds to TRBD1 (5 bases). The germline V gene encodes CDR1 SSHAT and CDR2 FNYEAQ (reference sequence). CDR3 length equals 17 residues. CDR3 region: CASSLDQRTSNTGELFF. CDR3 coding DNA: TGTGCTAGCAGCTTAGATCAACGGACATCGAACACCGGGGAGCTGTTTTTT.

This clonotype has a handful of counts. The genes are TRBV14 and TRBJ1-2, with no clear D. CDR3 length: 13 amino acids. Trimming took 1 base from V and 4 from J, leaving 7 bases between them. Germline V gives CDR1 SGHDN, CDR2 FVKESK. Here the CDR3 DNA reads TGTGCCAGCAGCCAAGTTGTCAGCTATGGCTACACCTTC. It codes for CASSQVVSYGYTF.

This clonotype occurred many times. The chain is built from TRBV10-1 and TRBJ2-5; no firm D call. In germline, CDR1 is WNHNN, CDR2 SYGVQD (reference sequence). V lost 2 bases and J lost 1, with 8 bases in between. The CDR3 consists of 14 residues. The CDR3 here is CASSERRTQETQYF. CDR3 bases: TGCGCCAGCAGTGAGCGGAGAACCCAAGAGACCCAGTACTTC.

The V and J genes are TRBV27 and TRBJ2-7; the match to TRBD1 covers 7 bases. This CDR3 is built from 15 residues. Germline V gene lookup returns CDR1 MNHEY and CDR2 SMNVEV (reference sequence). V gave up 3 bases and J gave up 3 bases; unmatched junction bases: 8. In DNA, the CDR3 is TGTGCCAGCAGTTTGTTAGCACAGGGGATCTACGAGCAGTACTTC. Translating it yields CASSLLAQGIYEQYF.

Only a few counts were recorded for this clonotype. The J gene is TRBJ2-3, the V gene TRBV4-2; D unresolved. Trimming cost V 6 bases and J 2 bases, with 15 bases left between them. Germline assignment: CDR1 LGHNA and CDR2 YNFKEQ. The CDR3 covers 15 residues. The CDR3 bases are TGTGCCAGCAGTCCCACCGTAGCTAACACAGATACGCAGTATTTT. As protein: CASSPTVANTDTQYF.

This clonotype occurred a few times. J is TRBJ2-1 and V is TRBV5-1; 8 positions agree with TRBD2. Germline CDR1 and CDR2: SGHRS and YFSETQ. With 3 bases clipped from V and 6 bases from J, the junction kept 11 bases outside the gene matches. The CDR3 has 16 residues. The CDR3 DNA reads as TGCGCCAGCAGCTCCCTAGCGGGCCTCTCTACCAATGAGCAGTTCTTC. It yields the protein CASSSLAGLSTNEQFF.

This clonotype was seen at least ten times. The CDR3 bases are TGTGCCAGCAGGAAACCGGGACAAAGGAACATTCAGTACTTC. Translating it yields CASRKPGQRNIQYF. J is TRBJ2-4 and V is TRBV27, with D possibly TRBD1 on 6 matching bases. The V end lost 6 bases, the J end lost 7 bases, and 16 bases lay between the germline ends. The germline CDR1 and CDR2 sequences are MNHEY and SMNVEV (reference sequence). The CDR3 has 14 residues.

The chain employs TRBV2 and TRBJ2-7; TRBD1 matches 8 bases. The J segment lost 2 bases and the V segment lost 9 bases, leaving 6 bases of the junction unmatched. Germline V CDR1 and CDR2: SNHLY, FYNNEI. The CDR3 is 13 residues long. The CDR3 DNA reads TGTGCCAGTAAACAGGGGGAACCCTACGAGCAGTACTTC. Protein: CASKQGEPYEQYF.

The table lists this clonotype with a few counts. V is TRBV7-9 and J is TRBJ1-6; D is perhaps TRBD1 (6 bases). The V end was cut by 1 base, the J end by 8 bases, with 12 bases between. Germline-derived CDR1 and CDR2 are SEHNR and FQNEAQ (reference sequence). The length of the CDR3 is 15 residues. In DNA, the CDR3 is TGTGCCAGCAGCTTAGGCACGGGGGCAGATTCACCCCTCCACTTT. This gives the protein CASSLGTGADSPLHF.

The chain couples TRBV6-2 or TRBV6-3 to TRBJ1-1; TRBD1 is a possible D gene (6 bases). CDR3 size: 17 residues. V was pared by 0 bases and J by 0 bases, with 14 bases between. The V gene's germline CDR1 is MNHEY and CDR2 SVGEGT. The CDR3 reads CASSYSIPPGVNTEAFF. CDR3 DNA sequence: TGTGCCAGCAGTTACTCGATACCCCCAGGGGTGAACACTGAAGCTTTCTTT.

This clonotype was found a few times. The chain has TRBV28 and TRBJ1-5, with D unclear. Germline V CDR1 and CDR2: MDHEN, SYDVKM. V lost 6 bases and J lost 1, with 7 bases in between. CDR3 length equals 13 residues. CDR3 residues: CASSRMSNQPQHF. In DNA, the CDR3 is TGTGCCAGCAGCCGGATGAGCAATCAGCCCCAGCATTTT.

This clonotype was recorded at least ten times. V is TRBV7-9 and J is TRBJ2-3, with D possibly TRBD2 on 6 matching bases. Looked up from germline, CDR1 is SEHNR and CDR2 is FQNEAQ (reference sequence). There are 14 residues in the CDR3. The V and J ends lost 4 bases and 2 bases respectively, with 10 bases between them. CDR3 region: CASSSEGTTDTQYF. CDR3 sequence (DNA): TGTGCCAGCAGCTCGGAGGGGACCACAGATACGCAGTATTTT.

As DNA, the CDR3 is TGTGCCAGCAGAGCCGGGACTAGAAACACCGGGGAGCTGTTTTTT. This encodes CASRAGTRNTGELFF. The J gene is TRBJ2-2, the V gene TRBV5-6, with 8 bases matching TRBD2. CDR3 size: 15 residues. The junction had 5 bases not matched to a gene; V was cut back by 5 bases and J by 2 bases. The V gene's germline CDR1 is SGHDT and CDR2 YYEEEE.

This clonotype has more than one count but fewer than ten. The J gene is TRBJ2-7, the V gene TRBV6-2 or TRBV6-3; 9 bases align to TRBD2. Germline values: CDR1 MNHEY, CDR2 SVGEGT. The CDR3 extends over 13 amino acids. V lost 4 bases to trimming and J lost 4 bases; unmatched junction nucleotides: 2. CDR3 region: CASSSSGTYEQYF. CDR3 DNA: TGTGCCAGCAGTTCTAGCGGGACTTACGAGCAGTACTTC.

This clonotype was counted a few times. J is TRBJ1-4 and V is TRBV10-3; 9 bases align to TRBD1. The CDR3 has 13 amino acids. J gave up 5 bases and V 10 bases, and 5 bases lay outside the gene matches. Per germline, CDR1 ENHRY and CDR2 SYGVKD. The CDR3, as DNA: TGTGCCACACGGACAGGGGAAAATGAAAAACTGTTTTTT. Translating it yields CATRTGENEKLFF.

The V gene is TRBV7-2, the J gene TRBJ2-7; 10 positions agree with TRBD1. The CDR3 is made up of 15 amino acids. After removal of 2 bases from V and 1 base from J, the junction contained 2 bases not matched to a gene. Germline V CDR1 and CDR2: SGHTA, FQGNSA. Here the CDR3 DNA reads TGTGCCAGCAGCTTAACGGGACAGGGGTCCTACGAGCAGTACTTC. Residues: CASSLTGQGSYEQYF.

The V call is TRBV27, the J call TRBJ2-1; 8 bases are a match to TRBD2. The CDR3 runs to 15 residues. The ends lost 6 bases at V and 6 bases at J; junction bases unmatched: 10. Germline values: CDR1 MNHEY, CDR2 SMNVEV (reference sequence). CDR3 DNA: TGTGCCAGCAGCCTTTGGTCGGGGGGGCTCAATGAGCAGTTCTTC. It is translated as CASSLWSGGLNEQFF.